Shown below are 19 T cell receptor delta chains from a single sample sequenced in a study of γδ T cells in repeated Plasmodium falciparum infection. Bulk repertoires came from Vgamma9/Vdelta2+ or Vdelta2-negative gammadelta T cells flow-sorted from PBMC. TCRdb redid clone calling on the multiplex PCR reads using CATT. This repertoire shows tens of thousands of delta-chain clones, 0.8% to 1% found once; its top ten account for nearly 10%. Sequenced sample: gamma-delta T cells from blood. The receptors were gathered from a pool of human donors (malaria-infected and uninfected, not separated).

Comment on this clone: TCRdb records a much larger clone's protein for this DNA, with a difference at residue 11 that likely arises from a read error; the protein given is the translation of the DNA. The V gene is TRDV1, the J gene TRDJ1; D might be TRDD3 (6 bases). The J gene, not given by TCRdb, was assigned here from a germline match of the nucleotide sequence. The length of the CDR3 is 15 residues. Germline V gives CDR1 TSWWSYY, CDR2 QGS. For the CDR3, the DNA is TGTGCTCTCGGGCCGCTGGGGTTGTACACCGTTAAACTCATCTTT. It codes for CALGPLGLYTVKLIF.

The table lists this clone with a few counts. The protein held in TCRdb is that of a much larger clone and does not match this DNA's translation at residue 10, likely because of a read error; the protein shown is translated from the DNA. The chain employs TRDV1 and TRDJ1; TRDD3 matches 8 bases. TCRdb does not report a J gene; here it was assigned by matching the DNA to germline references. CDR1 is TSWWSYY and CDR2 is QGS in the germline V gene. The CDR3 is 21 residues long. V was pared by 7 bases and J by 2 bases, with 27 bases of the junction left unmatched. The CDR3 loop reads CALAREPQYRGIEERTDKLIF. CDR3 in DNA: TGTGCTCTTGCGCGCGAGCCTCAGTACCGGGGGATAGAAGAGAGGACCGATAAACTCATCTTT.

About this clone: A read error likely explains why the TCRdb protein, taken from a much larger clone, differs from this DNA's translation at residue 13; the protein shown is translated from the DNA. This rearrangement joins TRDV2 to TRDJ2; 7 bases fit TRDD3. In the absence of a J gene in TCRdb, the DNA was matched to germline to assign it here. The junction had 16 bases not matched to a gene; V was cut back by 0 bases and J by 4 bases. Germline V lookup: CDR1 GEAIGNYY, CDR2 EKD. The CDR3 consists of 19 residues. The DNA for the CDR3 is TGTGCCTGTGACACCCTGGGGGGGGACCCACCAGCTTCGACAGCACAACTCTTCTTT. Amino acid sequence: CACDTLGGDPPASTAQLFF.

This clone came up many times. TCRdb pairs this DNA with a much larger clone's protein that differs at residue 5, likely a read error; the protein shown was translated from the DNA. This sequence joins TRDV2 and TRDJ2; 11 bases are a match to TRDD3. The J gene, missing from TCRdb, was assigned here through DNA to germline matching. Unmatched junction bases numbered 18, after V lost 3 bases and J lost 1 base. Germline V gene data show CDR1 as GEAIGNYY and CDR2 as EKD. The CDR3 spans 21 residues. This CDR3 reads CACDALGGGYAVNDLTAQLFF. The CDR3, as DNA: TGTGCCTGTGACGCGTTAGGTGGGGGATACGCGGTTAACGATTTGACAGCACAACTCTTCTTT.

This clone showed up many times. The chain recombines TRDV1 with TRDJ2, with 11 bases lining up with TRDD3. TCRdb is silent on the J gene; assignment here came from matching the DNA to germline. Germline V CDR1 and CDR2: TSWWSYY, QGS. With V trimmed by 2 bases and J by 3 bases, 14 bases remained unmatched. The CDR3 is made up of 20 amino acids. The CDR3, as DNA: TGTGCTCTTGGGGAATCTCACCTTGGGTGGGGGATACGGCTGACAGCACAACTCTTCTTT. This encodes CALGESHLGWGIRLTAQLFF.

This clone has more than one count but fewer than ten. The protein given by TCRdb reflects a much larger clone and differs at residue 17 from this DNA's translation, likely from a read error; the protein shown is the DNA's translation. Called V gene: TRDV2; the J gene was not called; the table assigns TRDD3, which was not confirmed against the DNA. Per the germline V gene, CDR1 is GEAIGNYY and CDR2 is EKD. CDR3 length equals 19 residues. In DNA, the CDR3 is TGTGCCTGTGACACGATCCCCCTGGGGATACGGCCGGGCACCGATAAACCCATCTTT. It yields the protein CACDTIPLGIRPGTDKPIF.

This clone was picked up many times. A far larger clone is one nucleotide away, so this likely arose from a read error. The sample contains more than one DNA sequence encoding this CDR3. The CDR3 sequence is CACDEVADWTGGYRNTYTDKLIF. CDR3 bases: TGTGCCTGTGATGAGGTTGCGGACTGGACTGGGGGGTACAGGAATACGTACACCGATAAACTCATCTTT. This chain connects TRDV2 to TRDJ1; 8 bases are a match to TRDD3. This CDR3 spans 23 amino acids. V was clipped by 4 bases and J by 0 bases; unmatched bases: 30. The germline gives CDR1 GEAIGNYY, CDR2 EKD.

A note on this clone: TCRdb has a much larger clone's protein, which differs at residue 7 from the translation of this DNA, likely because of a read error; what is shown is the protein translated from the DNA. Here the CDR3 reads CALGEEEISSRGIMTDKLIF. The CDR3 region has the DNA TGTGCTCTTGGGGAAGAGGAAATCTCCAGCAGGGGGATTATGACCGATAAACTCATCTTT. The V gene is TRDV1, the J gene TRDJ1; 7 bases align to TRDD3. Germline V lookup: CDR1 TSWWSYY, CDR2 QGS. CDR3 length: 20 residues. Losses at the gene ends were 2 bases for V and 2 bases for J; bases not matched to a gene: 20.

Details on this clone: A far bigger clonotype differs at one base, so this is likely a read error. At the DNA level, this CDR3 is encoded by other sequences in the same sample as well. V gene TRDV2 combines with J gene TRDJ1, with 9 bases matching TRDD3. The CDR3 is 23 residues long. Germline values: CDR1 GEAIGNYY, CDR2 EKD. The V segment lost 3 bases and the J segment 3 bases; nucleotides outside the gene matches: 31. The CDR3 protein is CACDLRHLENLLGDTPRSDKLIF. The CDR3 DNA is TGTGCCTGTGACCTTCGCCATCTAGAGAATCTACTGGGGGACACACCCCGCTCCGATAAACTCATCTTT.

This clone was detected a few times. Since a far larger clone is one base different, this is likely a read error. This specimen includes other DNA sequences encoding the same CDR3. No J gene was named, though the V gene is TRDV2; the table gives TRDD3 as D, unverified against the DNA. Per the germline V gene, CDR1 is GEAIGNYY and CDR2 is EKD. The CDR3 contains 18 residues. CDR3 nucleotide sequence: TGTGCCTGTGACACAGTGGGTGGGGGATACCCGAACACCGATAAGCTCATCTTT. Protein: CACDTVGGGYPNTDKLIF.

Notes on this clone: The protein held in TCRdb is that of a much larger clone and does not match this DNA's translation at residue 15, likely because of a read error; the protein shown is translated from the DNA. The rearrangement uses TRDV1 and TRDJ1; 7 bases align to TRDD3. The J gene is not listed in TCRdb, so it was assigned here from a DNA match to germline. The germline V gene has CDR1 TSWWSYY and CDR2 QGS. Unmatched junction bases numbered 25, after V lost 0 bases and J lost 0 bases. The CDR3 covers 23 residues. This chain's CDR3 is CALGELTLSGSPGGCKYTDKLIF. CDR3 in DNA: TGTGCTCTTGGGGAACTTACCCTTTCCGGCAGTCCTGGGGGCTGCAAGTACACCGATAAACTCATCTTT.

As to this clone: This DNA translates differently at residue 14 from the TCRdb protein, which is that of a much larger clone; a read error is likely, and the protein shown is the DNA's own translation. The chain joins TRDV2 to TRDJ1, with 10 bases aligning to TRDD3. TCRdb gives no J gene; it was assigned here by matching the DNA to germline. Germline V gene data show CDR1 as GEAIGNYY and CDR2 as EKD. CDR3 length: 18 residues. CDR3 protein: CACDTLGLGGYNTGKLIF. The CDR3 DNA reads as TGTGCCTGTGACACCTTGGGGCTTGGGGGATACAACACCGGTAAACTCATCTTT.

There are a few counts of this clone. TCRdb shows a much larger clone's protein in place of this DNA's translation, and the two differ at residue 3, likely through a read error; the protein shown is translated from the DNA. The chain combines TRDV1 with TRDJ1, with D perhaps matching TRDD3 (6 bases). Germline matching of the DNA provided the J gene here, since TCRdb leaves it blank. The CDR3 consists of 20 residues. Germline CDR1 TSWWSYY, CDR2 QGS. The CDR3 sequence is CAPGEPLGPTCPGYTDKLIF. The CDR3, as DNA: TGTGCTCCTGGGGAACCCCTTGGGCCCACCTGCCCTGGGTACACCGATAAACTCATCTTT.

Details on this clone: The protein TCRdb gives is from a much larger clone and does not agree with this DNA's translation at residue 11, likely a read error; the protein shown here comes from the DNA. This rearrangement joins TRDV1 to TRDJ1, with 9 bases aligning to TRDD3. Since TCRdb gives no J gene, matching the DNA to germline was used here to assign it. CDR3 length: 18 amino acids. J gave up 2 bases and V 8 bases, and 18 bases lay outside the gene matches. CDR1 TSWWSYY and CDR2 QGS come from the germline V gene. The CDR3 DNA follows: TGTGCTCTTAGCCCCTACGCACGCTGGGGGATGTCGACCGATAAACTCATCTTT. This encodes CALSPYARWGMSTDKLIF.

This clone was detected a few times. This DNA's translation and the protein TCRdb lists, from a much larger clone, do not match at residue 8, likely due to a read error; the protein shown is translated from the DNA. The rearrangement links TRDV2 to TRDJ2, with 7 bases aligning to TRDD3. TCRdb leaves out the J gene; it was filled in here by matching the DNA to germline. This CDR3 contains 16 residues. With V trimmed by 0 bases and J by 7 bases, 10 bases remained unmatched. Germline V lookup: CDR1 GEAIGNYY, CDR2 EKD. CDR3 residues: CACDTVLLGGLAQLFF. The CDR3 bases are TGTGCCTGTGACACCGTTTTGCTTGGGGGACTAGCACAACTCTTCTTT.

For this clone: The protein TCRdb lists belongs to a much larger clone and differs from this DNA's translation at residue 12, which points to a read error; the protein shown is made from the DNA. This CDR3 reads CALGGSSPNRQDWDTRQMFF. Written as DNA, the CDR3 is TGTGCTCTTGGGGGTTCCTCTCCCAACCGGCAGGACTGGGACACCCGACAGATGTTTTTC. This chain joins TRDV1 and TRDJ3; D is perhaps TRDD2 (5 bases). In the absence of a J gene in TCRdb, the DNA was matched to germline to assign it here. The V end was cut by 4 bases, the J end by 3 bases, with 22 bases between. Germline CDR1 TSWWSYY, CDR2 QGS. This CDR3 region has 20 residues.

This clone has more than one count but fewer than ten. A far larger clone differs by one base, so this is likely a read error. The same CDR3 is also encoded by other DNA sequences in this sample. The genes are TRDV1 and TRDJ1; perhaps TRDD3 as D (5 bases). TCRdb supplies no J gene; here it was assigned by aligning the nucleotide sequence to germline. This CDR3 has 19 amino acids. Germline lookup yields CDR1 TSWWSYY and CDR2 QGS. The CDR3 DNA follows: TGTGCTCTCGGGGAACTAGAGTCGTCCCGGTCCTTTATTACCGATAAACTCATCTTT. Protein product: CALGELESSRSFITDKLIF.

This clone came up a few times. The TCRdb record carries a much larger clone's protein, which differs from this DNA's translation at residue 5; a read error is the likely cause, and the protein listed here is the DNA translation. The CDR3: CALGGGAGARRGYTDKLIF. CDR3 coding DNA: TGTGCTCTTGGGGGAGGCGCTGGGGCCCGGAGAGGGTACACCGATAAACTCATCTTT. V usage is TRDV1 and J usage is TRDJ1; tentative D call: TRDD3 (6 bases). The CDR3 loop spans 19 amino acids. The germline V gene has CDR1 TSWWSYY and CDR2 QGS. V was trimmed by 4 bases and J by 0 bases, leaving 24 bases between them.

In this sample, this clone turned up a few times. A far larger clone differs by one base, so this is likely a read error. This sample also contains other DNA sequences that code for the same CDR3. A V gene of TRDV1 was called, but no J gene was assigned; the table's D call, TRDD3, has no DNA check behind it. Germline CDR1 TSWWSYY, CDR2 QGS. CDR3 length: 17 amino acids. The CDR3 region is CALGTASFWGRHDKLIF. The CDR3 nucleotides are TGTGCTCTTGGGACCGCTTCCTTCTGGGGGAGACACGATAAGCTCATCTTT.